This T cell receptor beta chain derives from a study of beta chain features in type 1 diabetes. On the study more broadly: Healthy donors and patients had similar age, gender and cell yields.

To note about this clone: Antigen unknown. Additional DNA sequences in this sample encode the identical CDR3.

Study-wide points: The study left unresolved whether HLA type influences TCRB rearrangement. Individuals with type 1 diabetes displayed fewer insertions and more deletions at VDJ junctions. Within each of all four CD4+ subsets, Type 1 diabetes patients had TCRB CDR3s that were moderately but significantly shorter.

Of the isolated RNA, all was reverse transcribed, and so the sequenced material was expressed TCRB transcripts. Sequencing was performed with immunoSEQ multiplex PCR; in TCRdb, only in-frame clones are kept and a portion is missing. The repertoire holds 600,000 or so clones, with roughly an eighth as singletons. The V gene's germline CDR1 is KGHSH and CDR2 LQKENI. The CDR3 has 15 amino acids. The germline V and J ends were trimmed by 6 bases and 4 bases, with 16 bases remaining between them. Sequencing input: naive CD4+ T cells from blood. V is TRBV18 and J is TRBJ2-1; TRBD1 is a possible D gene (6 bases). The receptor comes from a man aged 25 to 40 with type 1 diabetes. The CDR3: CASSPSQGSYNEQFF. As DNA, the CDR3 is TGTGCCAGCTCGCCGTCGCAGGGGAGTTACAATGAGCAGTTCTTC.